These 13 T cell receptor beta chains share one sample of origin, sequenced in a study of CD8+CD57+ T cells in acquired aplastic anemia. Patients chosen for sequencing had CD8+CD57+ cells that had expanded, as shown by flow cytometry. Genomic DNA, serving as template, underwent TCR beta VDJ and CDR3 profiling. From the reads, TCRdb called clonotypes with MiXCR, one entry per CDR3 protein. This table holds 200,000 to 300,000 distinct CDR3 sequences, less than 85% found once. The source material was sorted CD4+, CD8+, or CD8+CD57+ T cells (not recorded which) from PBMCs. The receptors were sampled from a human donor with aplastic anemia.

CDR3 amino acids: CASSLAGSSEDNVLTF. In DNA, the CDR3 is TGTGCCAGCAGCTTAGCGGGTAGCTCCGAGGACAACGTCCTGACTTTC. The genes are TRBV7-9 and TRBJ2-6; D is uncertain. Germline values: CDR1 SEHNR, CDR2 FQNEAQ (reference sequence). The CDR3 loop spans 16 amino acids. Trimming cost V 0 bases and J 9 bases, with 15 bases left between them.

This clonotype has a single count. The chain employs TRBV5-4 and TRBJ1-1, with TRBD1 identical over 9 bases. Trimming at V came to 8 bases and at J to 1 base, leaving 9 bases not matched to a gene. CDR3 size: 15 residues. The germline CDR1 and CDR2 sequences are SGHNT and YYREEE (reference sequence). CDR3 coding DNA: TGTGCCAGTAGTGGGACAGGGAGGGCGAACACTGAAGCTTTCTTT. Protein product: CASSGTGRANTEAFF. The whole variable domain, remainder taken from reference TRBV5-4 and TRBJ1-1, is ETGVTQSPTHLIKTRGQQVTLRCSSQSGHNTVSWYQQALGQGPQFIFQYYREEENGRGNFPPRFSGLQFPNYSSELNVNALELDDSALYLCASSGTGRANTEAFFGQGTRLTVV.

The chain joins TRBV7-3 to TRBJ2-1, with TRBD2 identical over 7 bases. The CDR3 extends over 14 amino acids. V was pared by 5 bases and J by 6 bases, with 7 bases of the junction left unmatched. From germline, CDR1 is SGHTA and CDR2 FQGTGA. The CDR3 here is CASSHGTTRNEQFF. CDR3 coding DNA: TGTGCCAGCAGCCACGGGACTACCCGCAATGAGCAGTTCTTC. The full variable domain, completed using reference TRBV7-3 and TRBJ2-1, is GAGVSQTPSNKVTEKGKYVELRCDPISGHTALYWYRQSLGQGPEFLIYFQGTGAADDSGLPNDRFFAVRPEGSVSTLKIQRTERGDSAVYLCASSHGTTRNEQFFGPGTRLTVL.

This clonotype was counted a single time. The rearrangement joins TRBV20-1 to TRBJ2-3; D call uncertain. Looked up from germline, CDR1 is DFQATT and CDR2 is SNEGSKA (reference sequence). The V and J ends lost 3 bases and 2 bases respectively, with 9 bases between them. The CDR3 is 13 amino acids. CDR3 residues: CSASRDPTDTQYF. The CDR3 bases are TGCAGTGCTAGCCGTGACCCCACAGATACGCAGTATTTT.

For this clonotype: This CDR3 is missing its conserved last phenylalanine or tryptophan, likely due to a read error. This chain uses TRBV2 with TRBJ2-6; D might be TRBD2 (6 bases). Germline V CDR1 and CDR2: SNHLY, FYNNEI. The length of the CDR3 is 16 residues. CDR3 residues: CASREAGSYGANVLTC. For the CDR3, the DNA is TGTGCCAGCAGGGAAGCGGGTAGCTACGGGGCCAACGTCCTGACTTGC.

Of note for this clonotype: Relative to the germline gene, one junction end is altered; a read error may explain this. CDR3 sequence: CASSLRNNEQVFGF. CDR3 bases: TGTGCCAGCAGCTTGAGGAACAATGAGCAGGTCTTCGGGTTT. The gene calls are TRBV7-6 and TRBJ2-2; D remains unclear. This CDR3 has 14 amino acids. The germline V gene encodes CDR1 SGHVS and CDR2 FNYEAQ.

Comments on this clonotype: Likely a read error: the CDR3 ends without its conserved phenylalanine or tryptophan. The limits of the CDR3 on the DNA are not certain, so only TCRdb's listed CDR3 is given. The V call is TRBV7-8, the J call TRBJ2-1; TRBD1, the D gene given by the table, was not confirmed from the DNA. Germline-derived CDR1 and CDR2 are SGHVS and FQNEAQ. The CDR3 spans 16 residues, counting both ends. The CDR3 reads CASSFHPDGTALSYEH.

The rearrangement uses TRBV11-3 and TRBJ2-7; 7 nucleotides agree with TRBD2. V dropped 4 bases and J dropped 2; count of bases not matched to a gene: 5. Per germline, CDR1 SGHNT and CDR2 YENEEA. CDR3 length equals 14 residues. Here the CDR3 DNA reads TGTGCCAGCAGCTGTACTAGCGCAACCTACGAGCAGTACTTC. It specifies CASSCTSATYEQYF.

About this clonotype itself: This CDR3 fails to terminate in the conserved phenylalanine or tryptophan, so it likely reflects a read error. No DNA is shown, since the ends of the CDR3 on it are uncertain; the CDR3 is the one TCRdb lists. The chain links TRBV2 to TRBJ2-7. The germline V gene encodes CDR1 SNHLY and CDR2 FYNNEI. Including both end residues, the CDR3 is 15 amino acids long. This CDR3 reads CASRHGGTHTHDFYP.

J is TRBJ2-1 and V is TRBV9; no definite D call. Trimming pared 1 base from V and 6 bases from J, leaving 8 bases between. This CDR3 spans 13 amino acids. Germline-derived CDR1 and CDR2 are SGDLS and YYNGEE. Here the CDR3 reads CASSVTSPNEQFF. Here the CDR3 DNA reads TGTGCCAGCAGCGTAACGTCCCCCAATGAGCAGTTCTTC.

The V and J genes are TRBV5-5 and TRBJ1-6, with TRBD1 as a possible D gene (5 bases). The CDR3 consists of 14 residues. CDR1 is SGHKS and CDR2 is YYEKEE in the germline V gene (reference sequence). V lost 3 bases and J lost 5, with 9 bases in between. The CDR3 nucleotides are TGTGCCAGCAGCTCCTCACAGGATAATTCACCCCTCCACTTT. Residues: CASSSSQDNSPLHF.

This sequence joins TRBV9 and TRBJ2-1, with 9 bases matching TRBD2. The CDR3 runs to 15 residues. Germline V lookup: CDR1 SGDLS, CDR2 YYNGEE. With 5 bases clipped from V and 4 bases from J, the junction kept 7 bases outside the gene matches. The CDR3, as DNA: TGTGCCAGCAGAGTCTCTAGCGGGACATACAATGAGCAGTTCTTC. Its protein is CASRVSSGTYNEQFF.

This clonotype was counted a few times. This chain joins TRBV11-3 and TRBJ2-7, with TRBD1 as a possible D gene (5 bases). Germline CDR1 is SGHNT and CDR2 is YENEEA. V lost 0 bases to trimming and J lost 7 bases, with 13 bases between them. The CDR3 is 14 residues long. Here the CDR3 reads CASSLDLTAWEQYV. The CDR3, as DNA: TGTGCCAGCAGCTTAGATCTGACAGCGTGGGAGCAGTACGTC.